This T cell receptor beta chain appears in the sequencing data of a study of blood T cell repertoires in COVID-19. Study as a whole: Whether acute or convalescent, the COVID-19 samples came from the United States, Italy and Spain. PBMCs, B-cell-depleted T cells, or T cells provided the cDNA or gDNA that made up the material.

Sequenced by immunoSEQ multiplex PCR; TCRdb stores in-frame clones only, minus some. The sample holds nearly 55,000 clones, just over 85% seen once. This CDR3 has 13 amino acids. Trimming left V 5 bases short and J 3 bases short, with 9 bases between. Germline lookup yields CDR1 LNHDA and CDR2 SQIVND (reference sequence). The chain combines TRBV19 with TRBJ2-3; D call uncertain. This TCR was sampled from an older man with active COVID-19. The sample taken for sequencing was peripheral blood. CDR3 in amino acids: CASSSLPTDTQYF. The CDR3 region has the DNA TGTGCCAGTAGTTCTCTCCCTACAGATACGCAGTATTTT. Looking up the rest from reference TRBV19 and TRBJ2-3 gives the full variable domain: DGGITQSPKYLFRKEGQNVTLSCEQNLNHDAMYWYRQDPGQGLRLIYYSQIVNDFQKGDIAEGYSVSREKKESFPLTVTSAQKNPTAFYLCASSSLPTDTQYFGPGTRLTVL.